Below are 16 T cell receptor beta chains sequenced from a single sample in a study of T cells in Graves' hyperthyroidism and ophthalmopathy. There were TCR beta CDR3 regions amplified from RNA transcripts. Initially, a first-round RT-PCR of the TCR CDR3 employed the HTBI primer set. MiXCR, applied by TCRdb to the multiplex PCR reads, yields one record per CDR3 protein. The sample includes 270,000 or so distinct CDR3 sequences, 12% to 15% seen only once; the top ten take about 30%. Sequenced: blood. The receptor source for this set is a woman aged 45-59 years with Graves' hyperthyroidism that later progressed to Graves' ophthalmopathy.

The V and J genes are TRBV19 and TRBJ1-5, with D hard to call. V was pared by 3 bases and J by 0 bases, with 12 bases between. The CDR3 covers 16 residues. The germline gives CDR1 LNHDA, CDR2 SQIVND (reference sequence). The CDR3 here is CASSIPFAPSNQPQHF. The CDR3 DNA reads TGTGCCAGTAGTATTCCATTTGCCCCTAGCAATCAGCCCCAGCATTTT.

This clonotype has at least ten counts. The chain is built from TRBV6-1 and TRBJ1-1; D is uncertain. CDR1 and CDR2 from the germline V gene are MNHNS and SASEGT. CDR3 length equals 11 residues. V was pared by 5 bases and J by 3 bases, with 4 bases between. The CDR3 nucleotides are TGTGCCAGCAGTCGGTACACTGAAGCTTTCTTT. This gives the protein CASSRYTEAFF.

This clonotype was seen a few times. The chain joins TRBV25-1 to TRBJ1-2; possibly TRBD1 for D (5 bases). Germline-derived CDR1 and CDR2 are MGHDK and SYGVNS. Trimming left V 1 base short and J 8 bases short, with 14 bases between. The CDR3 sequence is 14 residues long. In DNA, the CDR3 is TGTGCCAGCAGTGAATCGGGGCAGGTGAGGGGCTACACCTTC. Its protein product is CASSESGQVRGYTF.

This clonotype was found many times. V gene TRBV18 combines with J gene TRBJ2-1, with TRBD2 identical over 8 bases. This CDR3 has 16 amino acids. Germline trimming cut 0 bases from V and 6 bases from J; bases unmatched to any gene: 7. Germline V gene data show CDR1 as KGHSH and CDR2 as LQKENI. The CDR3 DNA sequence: TGTGCCAGCTCACCACCCAGCGGGGGCTGGAGCAATGAGCAGTTCTTC. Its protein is CASSPPSGGWSNEQFF.

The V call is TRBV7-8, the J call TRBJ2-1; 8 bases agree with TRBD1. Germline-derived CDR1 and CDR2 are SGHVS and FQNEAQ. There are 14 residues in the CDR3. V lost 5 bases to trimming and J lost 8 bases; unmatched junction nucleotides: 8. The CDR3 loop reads CASSQDRVGDEQFF. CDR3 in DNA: TGTGCCAGCAGCCAGGACAGGGTTGGCGATGAGCAGTTCTTC.

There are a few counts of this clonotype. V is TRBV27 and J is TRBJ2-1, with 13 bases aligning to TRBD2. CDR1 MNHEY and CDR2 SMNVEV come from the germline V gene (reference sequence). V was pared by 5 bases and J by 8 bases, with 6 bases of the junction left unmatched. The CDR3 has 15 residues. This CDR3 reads CASSLGTSGVYEQFF. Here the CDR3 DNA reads TGTGCCAGCAGTCTCGGGACTAGCGGGGTGTATGAGCAGTTCTTC.

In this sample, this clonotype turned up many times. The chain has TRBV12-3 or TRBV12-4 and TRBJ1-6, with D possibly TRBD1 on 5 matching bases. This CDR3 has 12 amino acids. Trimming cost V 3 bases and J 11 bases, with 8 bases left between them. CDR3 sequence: CASSLRGTPLHF. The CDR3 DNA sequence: TGTGCCAGCAGTTTGAGGGGTACACCCCTCCACTTT.

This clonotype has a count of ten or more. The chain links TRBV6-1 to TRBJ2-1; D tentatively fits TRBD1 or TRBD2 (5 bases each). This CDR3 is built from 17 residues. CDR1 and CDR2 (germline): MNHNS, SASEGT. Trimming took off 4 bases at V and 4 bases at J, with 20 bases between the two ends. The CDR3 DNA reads TGTGCCAGCAGTGCCACGGGACGAGGTCTTAAATACAATGAGCAGTTCTTC. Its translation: CASSATGRGLKYNEQFF.

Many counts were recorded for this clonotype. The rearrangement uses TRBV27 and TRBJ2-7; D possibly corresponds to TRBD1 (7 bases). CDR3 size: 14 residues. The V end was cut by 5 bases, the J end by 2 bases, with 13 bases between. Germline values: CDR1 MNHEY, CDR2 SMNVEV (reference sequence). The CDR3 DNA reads TGTGCCAGCAGTCCCCAGGGGGGTGCCTACGAGCAGTACTTC. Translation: CASSPQGGAYEQYF.

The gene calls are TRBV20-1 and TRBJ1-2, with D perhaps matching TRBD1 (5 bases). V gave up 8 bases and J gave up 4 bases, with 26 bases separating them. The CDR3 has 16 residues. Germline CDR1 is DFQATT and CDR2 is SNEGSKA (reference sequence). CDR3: CSSEGLAGRGSYGYTF. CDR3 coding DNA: TGCAGTTCGGAAGGGCTAGCGGGGCGCGGGAGCTATGGCTACACCTTC.

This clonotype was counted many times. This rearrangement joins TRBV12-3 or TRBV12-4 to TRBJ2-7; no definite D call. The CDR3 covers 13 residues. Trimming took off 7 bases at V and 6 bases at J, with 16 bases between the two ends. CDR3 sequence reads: CASTFQSRSEQYF. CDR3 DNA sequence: TGTGCCAGCACTTTCCAGAGTAGGAGCGAGCAGTACTTC.

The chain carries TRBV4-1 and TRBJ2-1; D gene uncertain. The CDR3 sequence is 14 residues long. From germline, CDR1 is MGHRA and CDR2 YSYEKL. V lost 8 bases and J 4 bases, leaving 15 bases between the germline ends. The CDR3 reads CASGRQSAYNEQFF. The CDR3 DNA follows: TGCGCCAGCGGTAGGCAGAGTGCTTACAATGAGCAGTTCTTC.

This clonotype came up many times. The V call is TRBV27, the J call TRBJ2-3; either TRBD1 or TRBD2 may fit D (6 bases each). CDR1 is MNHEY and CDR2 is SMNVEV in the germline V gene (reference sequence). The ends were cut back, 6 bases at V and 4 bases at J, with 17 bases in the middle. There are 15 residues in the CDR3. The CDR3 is CASRLQGGGADTQYF. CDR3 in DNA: TGTGCCAGCAGATTACAGGGAGGTGGAGCAGATACGCAGTATTTT.

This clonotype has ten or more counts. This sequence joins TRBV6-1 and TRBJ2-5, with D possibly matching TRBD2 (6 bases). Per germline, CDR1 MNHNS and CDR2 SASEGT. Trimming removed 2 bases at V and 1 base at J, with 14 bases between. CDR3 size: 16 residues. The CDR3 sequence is CASSELGGPSQETQYF. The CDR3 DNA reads TGTGCCAGCAGTGAATTGGGGGGACCGTCCCAAGAGACCCAGTACTTC.

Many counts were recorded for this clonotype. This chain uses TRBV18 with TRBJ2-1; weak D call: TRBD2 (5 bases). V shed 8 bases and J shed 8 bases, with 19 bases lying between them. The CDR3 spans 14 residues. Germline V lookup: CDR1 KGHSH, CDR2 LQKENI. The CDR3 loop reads CASTTGLGADEQFF. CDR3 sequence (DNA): TGTGCCAGCACCACGGGGTTGGGAGCGGATGAGCAGTTCTTC.

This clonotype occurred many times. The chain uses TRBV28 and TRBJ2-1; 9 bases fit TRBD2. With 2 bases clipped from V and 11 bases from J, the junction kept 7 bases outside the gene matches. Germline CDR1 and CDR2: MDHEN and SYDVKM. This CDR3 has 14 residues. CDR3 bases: TGTGCCAGCAGTTTAAAGACTAGCGGAACCCAGCAGTTCTTC. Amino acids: CASSLKTSGTQQFF.